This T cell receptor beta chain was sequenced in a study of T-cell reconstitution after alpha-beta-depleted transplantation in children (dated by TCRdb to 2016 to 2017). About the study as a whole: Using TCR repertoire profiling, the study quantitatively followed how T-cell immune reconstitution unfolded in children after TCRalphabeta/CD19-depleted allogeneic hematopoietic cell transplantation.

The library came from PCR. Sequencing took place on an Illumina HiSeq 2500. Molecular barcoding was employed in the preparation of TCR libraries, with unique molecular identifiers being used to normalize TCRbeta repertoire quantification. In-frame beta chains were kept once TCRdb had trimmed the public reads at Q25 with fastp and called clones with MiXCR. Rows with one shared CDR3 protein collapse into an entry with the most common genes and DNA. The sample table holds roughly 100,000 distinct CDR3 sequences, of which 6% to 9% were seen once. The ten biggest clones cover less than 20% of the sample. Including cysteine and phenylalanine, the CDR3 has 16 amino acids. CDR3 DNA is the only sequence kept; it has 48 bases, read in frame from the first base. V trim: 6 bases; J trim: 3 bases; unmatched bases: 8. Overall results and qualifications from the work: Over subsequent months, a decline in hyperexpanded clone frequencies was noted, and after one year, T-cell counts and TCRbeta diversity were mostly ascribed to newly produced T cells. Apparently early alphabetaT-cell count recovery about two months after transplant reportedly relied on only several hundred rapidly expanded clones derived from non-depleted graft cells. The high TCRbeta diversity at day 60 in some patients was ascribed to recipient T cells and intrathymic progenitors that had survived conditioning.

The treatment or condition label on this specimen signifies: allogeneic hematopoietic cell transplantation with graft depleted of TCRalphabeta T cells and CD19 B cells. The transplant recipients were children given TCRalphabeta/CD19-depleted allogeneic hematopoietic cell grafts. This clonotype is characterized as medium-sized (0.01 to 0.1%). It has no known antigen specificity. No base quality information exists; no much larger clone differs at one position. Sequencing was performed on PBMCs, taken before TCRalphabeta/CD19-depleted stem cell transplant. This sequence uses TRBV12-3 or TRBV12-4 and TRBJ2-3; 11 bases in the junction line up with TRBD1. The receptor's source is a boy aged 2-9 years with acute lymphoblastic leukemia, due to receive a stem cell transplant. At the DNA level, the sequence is TGTGCCAGCAGGAGGGACAGGGGGGTTGAAACAGATACGCAGTATTTT. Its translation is CASRRDRGVETDTQYF.